The next 24 T cell receptor beta chains were all read from a single sample in a study of neurological immune-mediated disorders. TCRdb itself ran the 5' RACE reads through MiXCR, one entry per CDR3 protein. The sample comprises about 58,000 distinct CDR3 sequences, 3% to 4% of which are singletons, and approximately 7.1% rests with the top ten. The sequencing sample was made of PBMCs. The origin of the receptors is a woman aged 55-70 years with multiple sclerosis.

Ten or more counts support this clonotype. The DNA for the CDR3 is TGTGCCATCAGTGAGTCGAGGACAGCCTGGCGGAATGAAAAACTGTTTTTT. Encoded protein: CAISESRTAWRNEKLFF. The chain carries TRBV10-3 and TRBJ1-4, with D possibly being TRBD1 (6 bases). The germline V gene encodes CDR1 ENHRY and CDR2 SYGVKD. This CDR3 is built from 17 residues. Trimming removed 0 bases at V and 5 bases at J, with 16 bases between.

This clonotype was detected many times. This chain connects TRBV25-1 to TRBJ1-1; D call uncertain. V shed 5 bases and J shed 8 bases, with 12 bases lying between them. Germline lookup yields CDR1 MGHDK and CDR2 SYGVNS. The CDR3 is 12 amino acids. The CDR3 sequence is CASSSGLLEAFF. The CDR3 DNA is TGTGCCAGCAGTTCGGGCCTTTTGGAAGCTTTCTTT.

This clonotype was picked up a small number of times. The J gene is TRBJ1-4, the V gene TRBV19, with 7 bases aligning to TRBD1. J gave up 16 bases and V 3 bases, and 5 bases lay outside the gene matches. Germline values: CDR1 LNHDA, CDR2 SQIVND (reference sequence). The CDR3 length is 11 residues. CDR3 region: CASSMADRRFF. The CDR3 DNA sequence: TGTGCCAGTAGTATGGCGGACAGGAGGTTTTTT.

In this sample, this clonotype turned up many times. The rearrangement uses TRBV29-1 and TRBJ1-5; 11 nucleotides align to TRBD1. The ends lost 6 bases at V and 4 bases at J; junction bases unmatched: 8. This CDR3 has 15 amino acids. Germline values: CDR1 SQVTM, CDR2 ANQGSEA. CDR3 protein: CSVRTGGSGNQPQHF. The CDR3 bases are TGCAGCGTACGGACAGGGGGCTCGGGGAATCAGCCCCAGCATTTT.

This clonotype was counted many times. The genes are TRBV12-3 or TRBV12-4 and TRBJ2-1, with D hard to call. Trimming took 5 bases from V and 7 from J, leaving 12 bases between them. This CDR3 has 13 amino acids. The CDR3 nucleotides read TGTGCCAGCAGTGATCAGATTGGGAATGAGCAGTTCTTC. Its translation: CASSDQIGNEQFF.

In its sample, this clonotype was seen many times. V usage is TRBV2 and J usage is TRBJ2-3; tentative D call: TRBD1 (5 bases). V lost 3 bases and J lost 4, with 14 bases in between. The CDR3 consists of 15 residues. Germline V gene sequence: CDR1 SNHLY, CDR2 FYNNEI. The CDR3 region is CASSDLDNPADTQYF. CDR3 nucleotide sequence: TGTGCCAGCAGTGATTTGGACAACCCGGCAGATACGCAGTATTTT.

This clonotype was observed at least ten times. The gene calls are TRBV24-1 and TRBJ2-2, with TRBD1 matching 7 bases. The CDR3 totals 14 residues. Germline V gene sequence: CDR1 KGHDR, CDR2 SFDVKD. Trimming removed 12 bases from V and 3 bases from J; junction bases left unmatched: 9. In DNA, the CDR3 is TGTGCCGCCCAGGGGCAGGGGGACACCGGGGAGCTGTTTTTT. Protein: CAAQGQGDTGELFF.

This clonotype was detected many times. The chain employs TRBV5-1 and TRBJ1-1; 10 bases match TRBD1. The CDR3 consists of 17 residues. V trimming: 0 bases; J trimming: 0 bases; junction bases outside the gene matches: 5. CDR1 is SGHRS, CDR2 YFSETQ, per germline. CDR3 DNA sequence: TGCGCCAGCAGCTTGGCCGGGACAGGGGTTATGAACACTGAAGCTTTCTTT. It codes for CASSLAGTGVMNTEAFF.

There are many counts of this clonotype. The V gene is TRBV12-3 or TRBV12-4, the J gene TRBJ1-5; D unclear. CDR3 length equals 16 residues. The V and J ends lost 3 bases and 2 bases respectively, with 14 bases between them. The CDR3 DNA sequence: TGTGCCAGCAGTTTTGGCGTGGTAGCCGGCAATCAGCCCCAGCATTTT. Protein product: CASSFGVVAGNQPQHF.

This clonotype was seen many times. The rearrangement joins TRBV20-1 to TRBJ2-2, with 14 bases identical to TRBD2. Germline CDR1 and CDR2: DFQATT and SNEGSKA (reference sequence). J was trimmed by 0 bases and V by 1 base; bases with no gene match: 7. This CDR3 is built from 19 residues. CDR3 loop: CSARAGLAGGSANTGELFF. CDR3 nucleotides: TGCAGTGCTAGAGCCGGACTAGCGGGGGGTTCCGCGAACACCGGGGAGCTGTTTTTT.

This clonotype was seen many times. This chain joins TRBV11-2 and TRBJ1-6; a weak D match, TRBD1 (5 bases). Between the trimmed V and J ends, which lost 2 bases and 6 bases, there was a span of 11 bases. CDR3 length: 15 amino acids. Per the germline V gene, CDR1 is SGHAT and CDR2 is FQNNGV. The CDR3 DNA reads as TGTGCCAGCAGCTTACGTCCGGGACCTAATTCACCCCTCCACTTT. This sequence encodes CASSLRPGPNSPLHF.

Note on this clonotype: This could be a read error, since a much larger clone is one nucleotide away. Likely a read error: the CDR3 ends without its conserved phenylalanine or tryptophan. The gene calls are TRBV27 and TRBJ2-7; D not resolved. The CDR3 runs 13 residues. With 6 bases removed from V and 0 bases from J, the gap between germline ends came to 9 bases. Germline assignment: CDR1 MNHEY and CDR2 SMNVEV (reference sequence). The CDR3 bases are TGTGCCAGCAGGTCCTACAGCTCCTACGAGCAGTACTGC. Protein sequence: CASRSYSSYEQYC.

This clonotype has at least ten counts. The rearrangement links TRBV4-2 to TRBJ1-5; the D gene is possibly TRBD1 (5 bases). The ends were cut back, 1 base at V and 6 bases at J, with 13 bases in the middle. The V gene's germline CDR1 is LGHNA and CDR2 YNFKEQ. The CDR3 runs 15 residues. The CDR3 spells CASSQVWGKGQPQHF. The CDR3 DNA reads as TGTGCCAGCAGCCAAGTTTGGGGGAAGGGTCAGCCCCAGCATTTT.

This clonotype has ten or more counts. CDR3 coding DNA: TGCGCCAGCAGCTCCGGCGGGGGCGGCCCATACGAGCAGTACTTC. It codes for CASSSGGGGPYEQYF. The chain couples TRBV5-1 to TRBJ2-7; a possible D gene is TRBD2 (7 bases). Germline V CDR1 and CDR2: SGHRS, YFSETQ. The length of the CDR3 is 15 residues. The V end lost 3 bases, the J end lost 4 bases, and 17 bases lay between the germline ends.

This clonotype has ten or more counts. The V gene is TRBV3-1, the J gene TRBJ2-4; 11 bases line up with TRBD2. This CDR3 comprises 17 residues. Germline trimming cut 2 bases from V and 2 bases from J; bases unmatched to any gene: 5. Germline V gene lookup returns CDR1 LGHDT and CDR2 YNNKEL (reference sequence). CDR3 bases: TGTGCCAGCAGCCAAACACTAGCGGGAGTATCCAAAAACATTCAGTACTTC. As protein: CASSQTLAGVSKNIQYF. Looking up the rest from reference TRBV3-1 and TRBJ2-4 gives the full variable domain: DTAVSQTPKYLVTQMGNDKSIKCEQNLGHDTMYWYKQDSKKFLKIMFSYNNKELIINETVPNRFSPKSPDKAHLNLHINSLELGDSAVYFCASSQTLAGVSKNIQYFGAGTRLSVL.

This clonotype came up a few times. CDR3 nucleotide sequence: TGCAGTGCTAGACAACGACGCCGGGAGCTGTTTTTT. Protein product: CSARQRRRELFF. The chain has TRBV20-1 and TRBJ2-2; D call uncertain. Deletions cut 2 bases from V and 9 bases from J, with 10 bases between. CDR1 and CDR2 from the germline V gene are DFQATT and SNEGSKA (reference sequence). The CDR3 totals 12 residues.

This clonotype was found many times. The chain uses TRBV12-3 or TRBV12-4 and TRBJ1-4; the D gene is possibly TRBD1 (5 bases). V lost 5 bases and J 4 bases, leaving 14 bases between the germline ends. This CDR3 contains 15 residues. CDR3 in amino acids: CASSPEGRYNEKLFF. The CDR3 bases are TGTGCCAGCAGTCCTGAGGGACGGTATAATGAAAAACTGTTTTTT.

The rearrangement joins TRBV3-1 to TRBJ2-5, with 8 bases that match TRBD2. Trimming took 5 bases from V and 2 from J; bases not matched to a gene: 4. The CDR3 consists of 14 residues. Germline V gene data show CDR1 as LGHDT and CDR2 as YNNKEL (reference sequence). The DNA of the CDR3 is TGTGCCAGCAGCGTTAGCGGGGATCAAGAGACCCAGTACTTC. Protein: CASSVSGDQETQYF.

The table lists this clonotype with many counts. The chain uses TRBV5-1 and TRBJ1-3, with D possibly TRBD1 on 5 matching bases. Trimming took 0 bases from V and 0 from J, leaving 13 bases between them. CDR1 SGHRS and CDR2 YFSETQ come from the germline V gene. The CDR3 length is 17 residues. Here the CDR3 DNA reads TGCGCCAGCAGCTTGGTTTCACAGGTCCTCTCTGGAAACACCATATATTTT. This translates into CASSLVSQVLSGNTIYF. The complete variable domain, with remaining parts taken from reference TRBV5-1 and TRBJ1-3, reads KAGVTQTPRYLIKTRGQQVTLSCSPISGHRSVSWYQQTPGQGLQFLFEYFSETQRNKGNFPGRFSGRQFSNSRSEMNVSTLELGDSALYLCASSLVSQVLSGNTIYFGEGSWLTVV.

This clonotype has ten or more counts. The CDR3 nucleotides read TGCGCCAGCAGCGAAACAGGAAGGGGTAATGAAAAACTGTTTTTT. The encoded protein is CASSETGRGNEKLFF. The V call is TRBV5-1, the J call TRBJ1-4; D perhaps matches TRBD1 (5 bases). Trimming stripped 4 bases from V and 4 bases from J, with 14 bases between. The CDR3 totals 15 residues. Germline CDR1 is SGHRS and CDR2 is YFSETQ.

This clonotype was detected many times. The chain links TRBV7-9 to TRBJ2-7; 7 bases line up with TRBD1. Looked up from germline, CDR1 is SEHNR and CDR2 is FQNEAQ (reference sequence). Losses at the gene ends were 5 bases for V and 4 bases for J; bases not matched to a gene: 2. This CDR3 comprises 12 residues. The CDR3 DNA is TGTGCCAGCAGCCTGACAGGGTACGAGCAGTACTTC. Translated, it gives CASSLTGYEQYF.

This clonotype was found many times. V usage is TRBV7-9 and J usage is TRBJ1-6; unclear D gene. Trimming removed 5 bases from V and 7 bases from J, with 9 bases in between. Germline values: CDR1 SEHNR, CDR2 FQNEAQ (reference sequence). CDR3 length: 13 residues. CDR3 DNA sequence: TGTGCCAGCAGCATAAGCCCGAATTCACCCCTCCACTTT. It specifies CASSISPNSPLHF.

This clonotype was seen repeatedly, ten times or more. The V call is TRBV5-1, the J call TRBJ2-5; TRBD2 is a possible D gene (6 bases). V was shortened by 4 bases and J by 2 bases, with 12 bases between the two germline ends. The CDR3 has 14 residues. Germline V CDR1 and CDR2: SGHRS, YFSETQ. CDR3 DNA sequence: TGCGCCAGCAGCATTAGCGGCCCTCAAGAGACCCAGTACTTC. Its translation: CASSISGPQETQYF.

As concerns this clonotype: Given a much more abundant clone one base away, this may be a read error. The genes are TRBV4-2 and TRBJ2-2, with 7 nucleotides matching TRBD1. Germline assignment: CDR1 LGHNA and CDR2 YNFKEQ. The CDR3 is made up of 14 amino acids. Trimming at V came to 3 bases and at J to 7 bases, leaving 5 bases not matched to a gene. CDR3 nucleotide sequence: TGTGCCAGCAGCCACCGGGACAGCCTCGGGGAGCTGTTTTTT. Amino acid sequence: CASSHRDSLGELFF.